This T cell receptor beta chain was captured by sequencing in a study of spatial heterogeneity in lung cancer. Study background: Follow-up PBMC specimens underwent sequencing when available; their median timing was approximately 22 months after resection.

TCRdb analysed the 5' RACE reads with MiXCR anew, one entry per CDR3 protein. The sample yields approximately 39,000 distinct CDR3 sequences, 6.5% to 9.5% seen once. Many counts were recorded for this clonotype. Looked up from germline, CDR1 is KGHSH and CDR2 is LQKENI. This CDR3 has 17 residues. Between the trimmed V and J ends, which lost 3 bases and 7 bases, there was a span of 24 bases. Time point reported: blood at routine non-recurrence follow-up after resection. The TCR originated in a male donor with early-stage non-small cell lung cancer. The sample consisted of PBMCs, taken at follow-up. The chain has TRBV18 and TRBJ2-5, with unresolved D. CDR3 coding DNA: TGTGCCAGCTCACCTCCATACATGGAGAACCTCCTAGGGACCCAGTACTTC. It specifies CASSPPYMENLLGTQYF.